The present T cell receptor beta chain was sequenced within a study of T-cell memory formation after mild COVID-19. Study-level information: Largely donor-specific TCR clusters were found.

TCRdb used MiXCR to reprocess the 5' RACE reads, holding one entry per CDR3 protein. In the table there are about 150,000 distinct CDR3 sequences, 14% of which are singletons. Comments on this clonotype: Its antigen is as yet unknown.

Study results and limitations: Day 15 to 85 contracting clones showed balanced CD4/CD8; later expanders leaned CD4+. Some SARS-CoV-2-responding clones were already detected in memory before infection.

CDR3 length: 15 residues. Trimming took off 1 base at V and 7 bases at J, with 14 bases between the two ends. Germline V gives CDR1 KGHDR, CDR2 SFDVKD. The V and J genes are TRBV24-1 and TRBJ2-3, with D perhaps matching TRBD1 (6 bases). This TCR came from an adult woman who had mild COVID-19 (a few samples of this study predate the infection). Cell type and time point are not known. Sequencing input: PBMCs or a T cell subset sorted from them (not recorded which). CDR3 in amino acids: CATSDFTTGSYTQYF. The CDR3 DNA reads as TGTGCCACCAGTGATTTTACCACAGGGAGTTATACGCAGTATTTT.